Presented here are 19 T cell receptor beta chains from one specimen sequenced in a study of immune heterogeneity within non-small cell lung tumors. A multiplex PCR containing 32 V primers and 13 J primers was used to amplify TCR beta CDR3. TCRdb reprocessed the multiplex PCR reads via MiXCR and lists one record per CDR3 protein. Here the sample spans over 5,000 distinct CDR3 sequences, roughly a fifth being singletons. Per sample, around 0.65 ug of bulk tumor genomic DNA was the template used. Doctors removed several biopsies from each primary tumor during surgery, keeping them far apart. Curative surgery was performed on patients who had untreated, newly diagnosed non-small cell lung cancer. The sample comprised lung tumor tissue. All receptors come from an older woman with non-small cell lung cancer.

This clonotype has a count of ten or more. The V and J genes are TRBV2 and TRBJ2-4; 10 nucleotides agree with TRBD2. V trimming: 6 bases; J trimming: 4 bases; junction bases outside the gene matches: 3. Germline assignment: CDR1 SNHLY and CDR2 FYNNEI. This CDR3 has 14 amino acids. The CDR3 sequence is CASRSTSGKNIQYF. The CDR3 nucleotides read TGTGCCAGCAGGTCGACTAGCGGGAAAAACATTCAGTACTTC.

For this clonotype: A much larger clone differs by one base, so this may be a read error. The J gene is TRBJ1-5, the V gene TRBV4-1; a weak D match, TRBD1 (6 bases). The germline V gene has CDR1 MGHRA and CDR2 YSYEKL. The length of the CDR3 is 15 residues. The ends were cut back, 3 bases at V and 6 bases at J, with 15 bases in the middle. CDR3 nucleotide sequence: TGCGCCAGCAGCCATGCAGGGGCTGCGAGTCAGCCCCAGCATTTT. Its protein product is CASSHAGAASQPQHF.

This clonotype is judged medium-sized. This chain connects TRBV20-1 to TRBJ2-2; 7 bases fit TRBD1. This CDR3 comprises 15 residues. The V segment lost 1 base and the J segment 4 bases; nucleotides outside the gene matches: 6. Germline V gives CDR1 DFQATT, CDR2 SNEGSKA (reference sequence). CDR3 residues: CSARGSTGSTGELFF. CDR3 nucleotide sequence: TGCAGTGCTAGAGGCTCGACAGGGAGCACCGGGGAGCTGTTTTTT.

This chain uses TRBV28 with TRBJ2-3; 8 bases line up with TRBD1. This CDR3 spans 15 amino acids. V lost 5 bases and J lost 1; bases outside the gene matches: 5. Looked up from germline, CDR1 is MDHEN and CDR2 is SYDVKM. CDR3 DNA sequence: TGTGCCAGCAGTAACGGACAGGGAGGCACAGATACGCAGTATTTT. Its protein is CASSNGQGGTDTQYF.

This clonotype is labeled as medium-sized. This chain uses TRBV20-1 with TRBJ2-3; TRBD2 is a possible D gene (5 bases). From germline, CDR1 is DFQATT and CDR2 SNEGSKA (reference sequence). CDR3 length: 15 amino acids. The germline V and J ends were trimmed by 3 bases and 0 bases, with 13 bases remaining between them. CDR3 amino acids: CSASRGELSTDTQYF. CDR3 nucleotides: TGCAGTGCTAGTCGGGGAGAGCTTAGCACAGATACGCAGTATTTT.

The V call is TRBV12-3 or TRBV12-4, the J call TRBJ1-5, with no clear D. V lost 3 bases and J lost 7, with 4 bases in between. CDR3 length: 11 amino acids. The CDR3 is CASSFGQPQHF. CDR3 sequence (DNA): TGTGCCAGCAGTTTCGGACAGCCCCAGCATTTT.

On this clonotype: With a much larger clone just one base away, this may be a read error. The chain employs TRBV19 and TRBJ2-1; 8 bases are a match to TRBD2. This CDR3 region has 14 residues. Germline V gene lookup returns CDR1 LNHDA and CDR2 SQIVND (reference sequence). CDR3 in amino acids: CASSMASGWNEHFF. In nucleotides, the CDR3 is TGTGCCAGTAGTATGGCTAGCGGGTGGAATGAGCATTTCTTC.

There are many counts of this clonotype. The gene calls are TRBV5-6 and TRBJ2-7; 8 nucleotides align to TRBD2. The germline gives CDR1 SGHDT, CDR2 YYEEEE. CDR3 size: 16 residues. V lost 4 bases to trimming and J lost 5 bases; unmatched junction nucleotides: 14. CDR3 nucleotides: TGTGCCAGCAGCGCCACGGGGGGGGCGCTCGGAAACGAGCAGTACTTC. The encoded protein is CASSATGGALGNEQYF. The full variable domain, its missing parts supplied by reference TRBV5-6 and TRBJ2-7, is DAGVTQSPTHLIKTRGQQVTLRCSPKSGHDTVSWYQQALGQGPQFIFQYYEEEERQRGNFPDRFSGHQFPNYSSELNVNALLLGDSALYLCASSATGGALGNEQYFGPGTRLTVT.

By share of the sample, this clonotype is medium-sized. The chain links TRBV28 to TRBJ2-5; no firm D call. The CDR3 spans 14 residues. Germline CDR1 MDHEN, CDR2 SYDVKM. V lost 4 bases, J lost 5 bases, and 14 bases lay in between. The CDR3 sequence is CASSWFRALETQYF. In nucleotides, the CDR3 is TGTGCCAGCAGTTGGTTTAGGGCCCTGGAGACCCAGTACTTC.

In this sample, this clonotype is medium-sized. V gene TRBV11-2 combines with J gene TRBJ1-5, with a tentative D call TRBD1 (6 bases). This CDR3 is 16 amino acids long. V was shortened by 0 bases and J by 3 bases, with 12 bases between the two germline ends. Per the germline V gene, CDR1 is SGHAT and CDR2 is FQNNGV. CDR3 protein: CASSLDPGALNQPQHF. The CDR3 DNA is TGTGCCAGCAGCTTAGACCCAGGGGCCCTCAATCAGCCCCAGCATTTT.

About this clonotype itself: A much bigger clone sits one base away, suggesting this may be a read error. This chain uses TRBV18 with TRBJ1-2, with D perhaps matching TRBD1 (6 bases). Germline V gene lookup returns CDR1 KGHSH and CDR2 LQKENI. The CDR3 has 12 residues. CDR3 amino acids: CASSPRDTDYNF. CDR3 sequence (DNA): TGTGCCAGCTCACCCCGGGACACGGACTACAACTTC.

This clonotype counts as medium-sized. The chain joins TRBV10-3 to TRBJ1-1; D might be TRBD1 (5 bases). With 5 bases removed from V and 2 bases from J, the gap between germline ends came to 15 bases. The CDR3 is 15 residues long. The V gene's germline CDR1 is ENHRY and CDR2 SYGVKD. The CDR3 protein is CAISWGDSLNTEAFF. CDR3 DNA sequence: TGTGCCATCAGTTGGGGGGATTCATTAAACACTGAAGCTTTCTTT.

This clonotype was counted between two and nine times. The chain uses TRBV4-1 and TRBJ2-5; D tentatively reads TRBD1 or TRBD2 (5 bases each). V was trimmed by 1 base and J by 5 bases, leaving 11 bases between them. Germline CDR1 and CDR2: MGHRA and YSYEKL. The CDR3 runs 14 residues. In DNA form, the CDR3 reads TGCGCCAGCAGCCAAGGAGGGACCCCGGAGACCCAGTACTTC. It codes for CASSQGGTPETQYF.

This clonotype is classed as large. The CDR3, as DNA: TGCAGTGCTAGGGGACTTTACGAGCAGTACTTC. The encoded protein is CSARGLYEQYF. The rearrangement uses TRBV20-1 and TRBJ2-7; a possible D gene is TRBD2 (6 bases). Germline loops: CDR1 DFQATT, CDR2 SNEGSKA (reference sequence). Between the trimmed V and J ends, which lost 3 bases and 4 bases, there was a span of 7 bases. CDR3 length equals 11 residues.

By frequency in the sample, this clonotype is medium-sized (0.01 to 0.1%). The chain carries TRBV6-2 or TRBV6-3 and TRBJ1-1, with D possibly being TRBD1 (5 bases). V lost 8 bases and J lost 5, with 15 bases in between. This CDR3 is built from 13 residues. CDR1 is MNHEY and CDR2 is SVGEGT in the germline V gene. This chain's CDR3 is CASARQPDTEAFF. The CDR3 DNA sequence: TGTGCCAGCGCCAGACAGCCGGATACTGAAGCTTTCTTT.

By its share, this clonotype is medium-sized. The CDR3 DNA reads TGCAGTGCTGGACAGCTTCCTCATCAGCCCCAGCATTTT. Its protein product is CSAGQLPHQPQHF. The chain joins TRBV20-1 to TRBJ1-5, with D perhaps matching TRBD1 (6 bases). The CDR3 contains 13 residues. V shed 5 bases and J shed 5 bases, with 13 bases lying between them. Germline V lookup: CDR1 DFQATT, CDR2 SNEGSKA (reference sequence).

The table lists this clonotype with many counts. The chain employs TRBV12-3 or TRBV12-4 and TRBJ2-3; 15 bases line up with TRBD2. The trim removed 2 bases at V and 6 bases at J, leaving 6 bases unmatched. This CDR3 is built from 17 residues. For the CDR3, the DNA is TGTGCCAGCAGTTTAAAGGGACTAGCGGGAGGTACGGATACGCAGTATTTT. Amino acids: CASSLKGLAGGTDTQYF.

The gene calls are TRBV6-1 and TRBJ2-1; D gene unclear. V gave up 5 bases and J gave up 4 bases, with 12 bases separating them. CDR3 length: 14 residues. In germline, CDR1 is MNHNS, CDR2 SASEGT. The CDR3: CASSSKTDYNEQFF. The DNA of the CDR3 is TGTGCCAGCAGTTCAAAAACAGATTACAATGAGCAGTTCTTC.

This chain uses TRBV29-1 with TRBJ2-6; 8 bases line up with TRBD1. The CDR3 extends over 16 amino acids. The V gene end was trimmed by 5 bases and the J gene end by 2 bases; junction bases not matched to a gene: 8. CDR1 is SQVTM and CDR2 is ANQGSEA in the germline V gene. The CDR3 sequence is CSVRTGNTAGANVLTF. The CDR3 region has the DNA TGCAGCGTTCGGACAGGGAATACGGCTGGGGCCAACGTCCTGACTTTC.